Listed below are T cell receptor beta chains from one sample, sequenced in a study of CD8+ T cells in alopecia areata. TCRdb keeps only in-frame clones here, not all; method: immunoSEQ multiplex PCR. The repertoire consists of 90,000 to 130,000 clones, with over 55% occurring once and the leading ten covering more than 20%. Sequenced sample: NKG2D-low CD8+ T cells sorted from blood. The receptors here all came from a human donor with alopecia areata. The CDR3 runs from the conserved cysteine through the conserved F or W. Each record gives: V gene, J gene, D gene, clone size, CDR3 DNA, CDR3 protein. A D gene is named only where the DNA matches it firmly. Clone size is not always given. Where it is, it says once, few, many or a class for expanded clones.

TRBV28	TRBJ2-7	TRBD1	few	TGTGCCAGCAGTTTACCGGGACAGGGTTTTTACGAGCAGTACTTC	CASSLPGQGFYEQYF
TRBV6-1	TRBJ2-3	-	few	TGTGCCAGCAGTGAAGGTCTCCAGCAGTATTTT	CASSEGLQQYF
TRBV14	TRBJ2-7	-	-	TGTGCCAGCAGCTTAGGCCAGGGCTCCTACGAGCAGTACTTC	CASSLGQGSYEQYF
TRBV27	TRBJ2-3	-	once	TGTGCCAGCAGTTTCAGGCGTGAAGATACGCAGTATTTT	CASSFRREDTQYF
TRBV23-1	TRBJ2-7	-	few	TGCGCCAGCAGTCAATCGACGGAGTTCCTCGCCTACGAGCAGTACTTC	CASSQSTEFLAYEQYF
TRBV19	TRBJ2-7	TRBD1	-	TGTGCCAGTAGTTCCGGACAGGGGGCCTACGAGCAGTACTTC	CASSSGQGAYEQYF
TRBV4-1	TRBJ2-5	TRBD2	-	TGCGCCAGCAGCCAAGTAGCGGGAGGAGCCAAAAGGTCCCAGTACTTC	CASSQVAGGAKRSQYF
TRBV4-1	TRBJ1-1	TRBD1	-	TGCGCCAGCAGCCAAAGGACAGGGCGGGCTGAAGCTTTCTTT	CASSQRTGRAEAFF
TRBV15	TRBJ1-2	TRBD1	-	TGTGCCACCAGCAGCGGGGGACAGCCTAGTGGCTACACCTTC	CATSSGGQPSGYTF
TRBV7-9	TRBJ2-6	-	many	TGTGCCAGCAGCTTATATCGGGACTCTGGGGCCAACGTCCTGACTTTC	CASSLYRDSGANVLTF
TRBV7-8	TRBJ2-3	-	-	TGTGCCAGCAGAAACCGACCTTCGGAGCCGGCCGGGGATACGCAGTATTTT	CASRNRPSEPAGDTQYF